This T cell receptor (beta chain) was sequenced for a study of blood T cell repertoires in COVID-19. Seattle-derived patients entered the study during active infection and were followed longitudinally. Original methodology: The authors estimated nucleated cell counts from reference gene primer amplification. Method: immunoSEQ multiplex PCR; TCRdb's copy keeps in-frame clones and lacks some. The DNA was the basis for D and trimming; V, J and clone size are from that table. The profile shows some 140,000 clones, approximately 86% of them singletons. The CDR3 has 16 amino acids. Germline CDR1 is SGHDN and CDR2 is FVKESK. Trimming removed 2 bases from V and 0 bases from J, with 11 bases in between.

The sequencing sample was made of peripheral blood. This sequence joins TRBV14 and TRBJ1-3; D not certain. This TCR was sampled from a man between 60 and 75 years old with COVID-19, enrolled during active disease. This chain's CDR3 is CASSQFIGLSGNTIYF. CDR3 nucleotide sequence: TGTGCCAGCAGCCAATTTATTGGCCTCTCTGGAAACACCATATATTTT.